These 27 T cell receptor beta chains were sequenced from one sample in a study of T cell changes during pregnancy in multiple sclerosis. Profiling relied on immunoSEQ multiplex PCR, and the TCRdb table lists in-frame clones only, not all of them. The sample records some 68,000 clones, under 95% being singletons. Specimen: peripheral blood, collected in the second trimester of pregnancy. The receptors originated from a female donor in good health, enrolled as a control in a pregnancy study.

This rearrangement joins TRBV4-3 to TRBJ2-1; TRBD2 aligns across 11 bases. The germline CDR1 and CDR2 sequences are LGHNA and YSLEER. The CDR3 runs to 15 residues. Losses at the gene ends were 5 bases for V and 4 bases for J; bases not matched to a gene: 4. In DNA form, the CDR3 reads TGCGCCAGCAGCTTACTAGCGGGAGCGTACAATGAGCAGTTCTTC. Translated, it gives CASSLLAGAYNEQFF.

The J gene is TRBJ1-5, the V gene TRBV21-1; the table gives TRBD1 as D, unverified against the DNA. TRBV21-1 is recorded as a pseudogene. CDR3 size: 18 residues. This chain's CDR3 is CASSKESPDRGYNQPQHF. CDR3 bases: TGTGCCAGCAGCAAAGAATCCCCGGACAGGGGCTACAATCAGCCCCAGCATTTT.

V is TRBV25-1 and J is TRBJ2-1; 9 bases are shared with TRBD1. V was pared by 4 bases and J by 6 bases, with 7 bases of the junction left unmatched. Germline V gene data show CDR1 as MGHDK and CDR2 as SYGVNS. This CDR3 comprises 15 residues. The CDR3 region is CASSGGTGRINEQFF. CDR3 in DNA: TGTGCCAGCAGTGGGGGGACAGGGAGAATCAATGAGCAGTTCTTC.

This clone was counted a single time. V and J are TRBV27 and TRBJ2-2; maybe TRBD2 (6 bases). Per the germline V gene, CDR1 is MNHEY and CDR2 is SMNVEV (reference sequence). This CDR3 comprises 15 residues. Trimming pared 4 bases from V and 5 bases from J, leaving 14 bases between. Here the CDR3 DNA reads TGTGCCAGCAGTTGGAGGGCCGGTGGGACCGGGGAGCTGTTTTTT. It specifies CASSWRAGGTGELFF.

The rearrangement joins TRBV7-9 to TRBJ1-4; D remains ambiguous. From germline, CDR1 is SEHNR and CDR2 FQNEAQ (reference sequence). The CDR3 covers 14 residues. The germline V and J ends were trimmed by 5 bases and 4 bases, with 11 bases remaining between them. The CDR3 region has the DNA TGTGCCAGCAGCACAACAGCATTTAATGAAAAACTGTTTTTT. Translated: CASSTTAFNEKLFF. The complete variable domain, with remaining parts taken from reference TRBV7-9 and TRBJ1-4, reads DTGVSQNPRHKITKRGQNVTFRCDPISEHNRLYWYRQTLGQGPEFLTYFQNEAQLEKSRLLSDRFSAERPKGSFSTLEIQRTEQGDSAMYLCASSTTAFNEKLFFGSGTQLSVL.

The chain combines TRBV5-1 with TRBJ1-5, with 10 positions matching TRBD1. There are 15 residues in the CDR3. The J segment lost 6 bases and the V segment lost 4 bases, leaving 7 bases of the junction unmatched. CDR1 SGHRS and CDR2 YFSETQ come from the germline V gene. The CDR3 loop is CASSATGGEGQPQHF. The CDR3 nucleotides are TGCGCCAGCAGCGCGACAGGGGGCGAAGGTCAGCCCCAGCATTTT.

The chain links TRBV28 to TRBJ1-3, with no clear D. Germline CDR1 reads MDHEN; CDR2 reads SYDVKM. The CDR3 runs to 16 residues. Trimming took off 6 bases at V and 4 bases at J, with 19 bases between the two ends. The CDR3: CASRAFETYAGNTIYF. CDR3 DNA: TGTGCCAGCAGAGCCTTCGAAACCTACGCCGGAAACACCATATATTTT.

V and J are TRBV14 and TRBJ2-1, with a weak D call TRBD1 (5 bases). The CDR3 is 14 residues long. V lost 4 bases to trimming and J lost 8 bases, with 15 bases between them. CDR1 and CDR2 from the germline V gene are SGHDN and FVKESK. CDR3 region: CASSLVDPRDEQFF. The CDR3, as DNA: TGTGCCAGCAGCCTAGTAGACCCCAGGGATGAGCAGTTCTTC.

The chain carries TRBV15 and TRBJ2-2; D not certain. The CDR3 runs to 14 residues. From germline, CDR1 is LNHNV and CDR2 YYDKDF (reference sequence). Trimming stripped 3 bases from V and 3 bases from J, with 8 bases between. CDR3 coding DNA: TGTGCCACCAGCAGTCAGGCAGACACCGGGGAGCTGTTTTTT. Its protein is CATSSQADTGELFF.

The chain uses TRBV28 and TRBJ1-1; D not resolved. Looked up from germline, CDR1 is MDHEN and CDR2 is SYDVKM. This CDR3 spans 15 amino acids. V lost 6 bases, J lost 0 bases, and 14 bases lay in between. CDR3 protein: CASRREGGMNTEAFF. The CDR3, as DNA: TGTGCCAGCAGGAGGGAGGGAGGGATGAACACTGAAGCTTTCTTT.

This clone has only one observation. The CDR3 nucleotides are TGCGCCAGCAGCTTAACGCGGGGGGGCCAAGATACGCAGTATTTT. This gives the protein CASSLTRGGQDTQYF. The chain joins TRBV5-1 to TRBJ2-3; TRBD2 matches 9 bases. CDR1 SGHRS and CDR2 YFSETQ come from the germline V gene. The V segment lost 2 bases and the J segment 5 bases; nucleotides outside the gene matches: 6. The CDR3 is 15 amino acids.

This clone appeared a single time. This sequence joins TRBV7-9 and TRBJ2-7; TRBD2 matches 7 bases. This CDR3 has 12 amino acids. Germline CDR1 reads SEHNR; CDR2 reads FQNEAQ (reference sequence). V lost 5 bases to trimming and J lost 3 bases; unmatched junction nucleotides: 1. CDR3 protein: CASSKRGYEQYF. Written as DNA, the CDR3 is TGTGCCAGCAGCAAGCGGGGCTACGAGCAGTACTTC. The full variable domain, completed using reference TRBV7-9 and TRBJ2-7, is DTGVSQNPRHKITKRGQNVTFRCDPISEHNRLYWYRQTLGQGPEFLTYFQNEAQLEKSRLLSDRFSAERPKGSFSTLEIQRTEQGDSAMYLCASSKRGYEQYFGPGTRLTVT.

This clone was observed once. The chain recombines TRBV29-1 with TRBJ2-1; 8 positions agree with TRBD2. The CDR3 loop spans 14 amino acids. Per germline, CDR1 SQVTM and CDR2 ANQGSEA. V was clipped by 7 bases and J by 6 bases; unmatched bases: 11. This CDR3 is CSGIAGSKPNEQFF. In DNA, the CDR3 is TGCAGCGGAATAGCGGGAAGTAAACCCAATGAGCAGTTCTTC.

CDR3 coding DNA: TGCGCCAGCAGCCAGGGGCCCTCTGGGGCCAACGTCCTGACTTTC. Translation: CASSQGPSGANVLTF. J is TRBJ2-6 and V is TRBV4-1; D is perhaps TRBD1 (5 bases). CDR1 and CDR2 from the germline V gene are MGHRA and YSYEKL. The CDR3 totals 15 residues. V lost 3 bases, J lost 0 bases, and 6 bases lay in between.

The chain combines TRBV29-1 with TRBJ2-2; 10 nucleotides line up with TRBD2. The CDR3 has 14 amino acids. V lost 3 bases, J lost 5 bases, and 3 bases stayed unmatched. CDR1 is SQVTM and CDR2 is ANQGSEA in the germline V gene. In DNA, the CDR3 is TGCAGCGTTGAGCTAGCGGGAGTTACCGGGGAGCTGTTTTTT. It is translated as CSVELAGVTGELFF.

This clone has a single count. CDR3 protein: CASSLIRESYEQYF. The CDR3 DNA reads as TGTGCCAGCAGCTTGATAAGGGAGTCCTACGAGCAGTACTTC. The J gene is TRBJ2-7, the V gene TRBV7-9; perhaps TRBD2 as D (5 bases). This CDR3 spans 14 amino acids. CDR1 SEHNR and CDR2 FQNEAQ come from the germline V gene (reference sequence). Between the trimmed V and J ends, which lost 3 bases and 1 base, there was a span of 10 bases.

V gene TRBV11-3 combines with J gene TRBJ2-1, with D perhaps matching TRBD2 (6 bases). The CDR3 extends over 10 amino acids. The germline V gene has CDR1 SGHNT and CDR2 YENEEA. Trimming stripped 6 bases from V and 9 bases from J, with 6 bases between. As DNA, the CDR3 is TGTGCCAGCAGGGGGGGTGAGCAGTTCTTC. Translation: CASRGGEQFF.

The rearrangement links TRBV7-9 to TRBJ2-1; possibly TRBD2 for D (6 bases). Trimming left V 5 bases short and J 6 bases short, with 11 bases between. Per the germline V gene, CDR1 is SEHNR and CDR2 is FQNEAQ (reference sequence). The CDR3 consists of 13 residues. The CDR3 reads CASSPGGSNEQFF. The CDR3 nucleotides are TGTGCCAGCAGCCCCGGAGGGAGCAATGAGCAGTTCTTC.

V usage is TRBV18 and J usage is TRBJ2-2; 11 bases align to TRBD2. Germline loops: CDR1 KGHSH, CDR2 LQKENI. The junction had 8 bases not matched to a gene; V was cut back by 6 bases and J by 2 bases. The CDR3 is 17 residues long. CDR3 residues: CASSDGLAGTNTGELFF. CDR3 DNA sequence: TGTGCCAGCTCTGACGGACTAGCGGGCACTAACACCGGGGAGCTGTTTTTT.

CDR3 sequence: CASSQEEGAGEKLFF. In nucleotides, the CDR3 is TGCGCCAGCAGCCAAGAGGAGGGGGCAGGGGAAAAACTGTTTTTT. The chain carries TRBV4-1 and TRBJ1-4; 7 nucleotides match TRBD1. J lost 8 bases, V lost 0 bases, and 6 bases had no gene match. Germline V gives CDR1 MGHRA, CDR2 YSYEKL. CDR3 size: 15 residues.

The chain combines TRBV7-8 with TRBJ1-3; 9 positions agree with TRBD1. The CDR3 runs to 16 residues. V dropped 4 bases and J dropped 4; count of bases not matched to a gene: 8. CDR1 SGHVS and CDR2 FQNEAQ come from the germline V gene. The CDR3 DNA is TGTGCCAGCAGCTCCCTACAGGGGGCAACGGGAAACACCATATATTTT. Its translation is CASSSLQGATGNTIYF. The whole variable domain, filled in from reference TRBV7-8 and TRBJ1-3, reads GAGVSQSPRYKVAKRGQDVALRCDPISGHVSLFWYQQALGQGPEFLTYFQNEAQLDKSGLPSDRFFAERPEGSVSTLKIQRTQQEDSAVYLCASSSLQGATGNTIYFGEGSWLTVV.

The rearrangement uses TRBV19 and TRBJ1-5; D not resolved. Trimming took off 1 base at V and 0 bases at J, with 13 bases between the two ends. This CDR3 region has 17 residues. From germline, CDR1 is LNHDA and CDR2 SQIVND (reference sequence). The CDR3 DNA reads as TGTGCCAGTAGTATAGCTTCCCCGTTCTATAGCAATCAGCCCCAGCATTTT. Translating gives CASSIASPFYSNQPQHF.

V is TRBV7-3 and J is TRBJ2-2; 7 nucleotides align to TRBD1. V gave up 5 bases and J gave up 7 bases; unmatched junction bases: 7. This CDR3 comprises 14 residues. Germline V CDR1 and CDR2: SGHTA, FQGTGA. The CDR3 nucleotides are TGTGCCAGCAGCCCCGAGGGGGCTGGCGGGGAGCTGTTTTTT. It is translated as CASSPEGAGGELFF.

The genes are TRBV6-5 and TRBJ1-5; TRBD1 aligns across 7 bases. The length of the CDR3 is 14 residues. V gave up 5 bases and J gave up 4 bases; unmatched junction bases: 5. Germline values: CDR1 MNHEY, CDR2 SVGAGI. CDR3 in DNA: TGTGCCAGCAGTAGCACAGGGGTAAATCAGCCCCAGCATTTT. Amino acid sequence: CASSSTGVNQPQHF.

CDR3 DNA sequence: TGTGCCAGCAGCTCACAACTAGCGGGAAACACCGGGGAGCTGTTTTTT. This translates into CASSSQLAGNTGELFF. The genes are TRBV7-3 and TRBJ2-2, with TRBD2 matching 10 bases. The CDR3 covers 16 residues. Trimming removed 4 bases from V and 2 bases from J; junction bases left unmatched: 4. Germline V gives CDR1 SGHTA, CDR2 FQGTGA.

V usage is TRBV19 and J usage is TRBJ2-2, with a possible D match to TRBD2 (6 bases). Between the trimmed V and J ends, which lost 7 bases and 7 bases, there was a span of 19 bases. The CDR3 totals 15 residues. Germline V gene lookup returns CDR1 LNHDA and CDR2 SQIVND (reference sequence). In DNA, the CDR3 is TGTGCCAGTAACCCGCGGAGGGAGATAAACGGGGAGCTGTTTTTT. This translates into CASNPRREINGELFF.

The chain combines TRBV10-3 with TRBJ2-2, with 8 bases identical to TRBD1. The CDR3 covers 13 residues. V trimming: 7 bases; J trimming: 7 bases; junction bases outside the gene matches: 5. Germline assignment: CDR1 ENHRY and CDR2 SYGVKD. Here the CDR3 DNA reads TGTGCCATCACAGACAGGGGTGGCGGGGAGCTGTTTTTT. As protein: CAITDRGGGELFF.